This TCR beta chain was obtained from a study of CD8 T cells in Susac syndrome. Random-hexamer reverse transcription was applied to roughly 0.45 to 1 ug RNA. Amplification of TCR beta CDR3 across 54 Vbeta and 13 Jbeta was performed with immunoSEQ multiplex PCR. In TCRdb, the immunoSEQ multiplex PCR reads were re-called with MiXCR into one record per CDR3 protein. The profile shows some 190,000 distinct CDR3 sequences, roughly 92% of them singletons. The TEMRA cells underwent FACS enrichment, while the CD8+ and CD4+ T cells underwent negative isolation. Material: CD4+ T cells from PBMCs. This TCR derives from a human donor in good health.

CDR3 in amino acids: CASSPSDGHYGYTF. The CDR3 bases are TGCGCCAGCAGCCCAAGTGACGGTCACTATGGCTACACCTTC. This chain joins TRBV4-1 and TRBJ1-2; D ambiguous. The CDR3 has 14 residues. CDR1 and CDR2 (germline): MGHRA, YSYEKL. V shed 4 bases and J shed 3 bases, with 12 bases lying between them.